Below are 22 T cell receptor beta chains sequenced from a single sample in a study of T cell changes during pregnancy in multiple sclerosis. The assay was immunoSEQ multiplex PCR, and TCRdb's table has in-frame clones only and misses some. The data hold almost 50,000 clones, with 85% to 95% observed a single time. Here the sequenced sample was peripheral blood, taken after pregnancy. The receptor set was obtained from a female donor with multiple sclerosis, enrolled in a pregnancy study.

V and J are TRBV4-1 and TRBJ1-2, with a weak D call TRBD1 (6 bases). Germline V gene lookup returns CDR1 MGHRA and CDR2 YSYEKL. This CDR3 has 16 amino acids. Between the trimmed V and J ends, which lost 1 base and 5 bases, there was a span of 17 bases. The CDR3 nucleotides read TGCGCCAGCAGCCAAGTTCCGGACAGCCCGGGATATGGCTACACCTTC. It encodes CASSQVPDSPGYGYTF.

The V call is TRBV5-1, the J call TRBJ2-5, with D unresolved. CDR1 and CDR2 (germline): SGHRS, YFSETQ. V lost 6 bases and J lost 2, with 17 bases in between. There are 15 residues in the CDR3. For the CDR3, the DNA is TGCGCCAGCAAGCTCGAAATAGATTGGCAAGAGACCCAGTACTTC. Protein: CASKLEIDWQETQYF.

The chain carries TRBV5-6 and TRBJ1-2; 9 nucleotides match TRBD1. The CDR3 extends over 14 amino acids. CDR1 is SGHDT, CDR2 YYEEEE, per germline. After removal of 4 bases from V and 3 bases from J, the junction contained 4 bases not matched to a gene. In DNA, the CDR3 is TGTGCCAGCAGCACACAGGGGGCGGACTATGGCTACACCTTC. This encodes CASSTQGADYGYTF.

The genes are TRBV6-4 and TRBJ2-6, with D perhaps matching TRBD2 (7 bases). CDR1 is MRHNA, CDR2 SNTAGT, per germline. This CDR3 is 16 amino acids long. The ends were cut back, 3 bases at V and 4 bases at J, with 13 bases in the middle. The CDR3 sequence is CASSERGATGANVLTF. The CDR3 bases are TGTGCCAGCAGTGAACGGGGGGCCACGGGGGCCAACGTCCTGACTTTC.

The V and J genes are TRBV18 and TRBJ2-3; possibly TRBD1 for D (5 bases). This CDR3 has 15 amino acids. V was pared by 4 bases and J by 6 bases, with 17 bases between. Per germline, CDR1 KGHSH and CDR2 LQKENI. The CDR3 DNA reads TGTGCCAGCTCACACGGGTCAGGGTCAGGGGATACGCAGTATTTT. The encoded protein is CASSHGSGSGDTQYF.

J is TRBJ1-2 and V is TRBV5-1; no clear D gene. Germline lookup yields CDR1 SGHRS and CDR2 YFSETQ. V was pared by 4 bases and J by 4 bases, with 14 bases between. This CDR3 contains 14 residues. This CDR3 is CASSPGDGVYGYTF. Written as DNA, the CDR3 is TGCGCCAGCAGCCCCGGAGACGGCGTCTATGGCTACACCTTC.

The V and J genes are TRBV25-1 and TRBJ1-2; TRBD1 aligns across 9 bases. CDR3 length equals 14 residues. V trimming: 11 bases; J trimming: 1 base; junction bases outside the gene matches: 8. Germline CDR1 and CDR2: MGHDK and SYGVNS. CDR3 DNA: TGTGCCGCAAGGGGACAGGGCGGTAACTATGGCTACACCTTC. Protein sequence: CAARGQGGNYGYTF.

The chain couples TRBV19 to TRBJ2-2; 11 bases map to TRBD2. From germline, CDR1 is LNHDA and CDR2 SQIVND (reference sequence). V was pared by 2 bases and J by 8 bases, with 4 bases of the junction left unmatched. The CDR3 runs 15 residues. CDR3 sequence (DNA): TGTGCCAGTAGTATACGGCTAGCGGGGGGAGGGGAGCTGTTTTTT. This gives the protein CASSIRLAGGGELFF.

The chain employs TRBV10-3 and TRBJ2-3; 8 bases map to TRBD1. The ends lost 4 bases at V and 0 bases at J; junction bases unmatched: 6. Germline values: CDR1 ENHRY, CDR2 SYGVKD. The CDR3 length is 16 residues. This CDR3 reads CAISAPGTGSTDTQYF. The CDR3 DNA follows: TGTGCCATCAGTGCCCCGGGGACAGGAAGCACAGATACGCAGTATTTT.

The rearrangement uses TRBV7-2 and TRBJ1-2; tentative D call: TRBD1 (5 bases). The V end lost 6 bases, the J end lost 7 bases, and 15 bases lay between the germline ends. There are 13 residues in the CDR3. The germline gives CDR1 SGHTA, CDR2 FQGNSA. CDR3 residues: CASRAGQGRGYTF. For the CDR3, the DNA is TGTGCCAGCAGAGCAGGTCAGGGTCGTGGCTACACCTTC.

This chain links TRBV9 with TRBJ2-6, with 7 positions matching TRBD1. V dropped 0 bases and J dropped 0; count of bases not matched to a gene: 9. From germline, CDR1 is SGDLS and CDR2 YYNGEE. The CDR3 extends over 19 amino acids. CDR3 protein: CASSVVPQGSVSGANVLTF. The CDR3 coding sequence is TGTGCCAGCAGCGTAGTCCCACAGGGGTCCGTCTCTGGGGCCAACGTCCTGACTTTC. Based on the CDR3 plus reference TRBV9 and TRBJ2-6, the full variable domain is DSGVTQTPKHLITATGQRVTLRCSPRSGDLSVYWYQQSLDQGLQFLIQYYNGEERAKGNILERFSAQQFPDLHSELNLSSLELGDSALYFCASSVVPQGSVSGANVLTFGAGSRLTVL.

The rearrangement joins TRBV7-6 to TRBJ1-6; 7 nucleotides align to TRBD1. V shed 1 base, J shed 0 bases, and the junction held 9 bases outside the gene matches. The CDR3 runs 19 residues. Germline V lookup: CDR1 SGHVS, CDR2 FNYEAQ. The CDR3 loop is CASSLDARGSSSYNSPLHF. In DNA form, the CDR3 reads TGTGCCAGCAGCTTAGACGCCAGGGGGTCAAGCTCCTATAATTCACCCCTCCACTTT.

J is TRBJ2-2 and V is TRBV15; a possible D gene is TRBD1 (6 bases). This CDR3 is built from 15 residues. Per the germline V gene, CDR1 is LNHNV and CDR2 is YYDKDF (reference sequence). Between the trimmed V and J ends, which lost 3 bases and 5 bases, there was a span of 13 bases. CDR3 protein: CATSSSPGDTGELFF. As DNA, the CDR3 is TGTGCCACCAGCAGCTCCCCAGGGGATACCGGGGAGCTGTTTTTT.

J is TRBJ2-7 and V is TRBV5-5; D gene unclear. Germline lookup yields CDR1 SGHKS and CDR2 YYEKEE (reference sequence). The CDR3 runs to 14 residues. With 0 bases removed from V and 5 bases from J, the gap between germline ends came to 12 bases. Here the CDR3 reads CASSLVAGSNEQYF. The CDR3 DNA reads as TGTGCCAGCAGCTTGGTGGCAGGATCAAACGAGCAGTACTTC.

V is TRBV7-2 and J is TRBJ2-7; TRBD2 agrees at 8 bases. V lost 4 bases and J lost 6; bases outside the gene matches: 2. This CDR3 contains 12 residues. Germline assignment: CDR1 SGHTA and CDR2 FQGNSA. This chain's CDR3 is CASSSGGGEQYF. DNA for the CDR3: TGTGCCAGCAGCTCGGGGGGGGGCGAGCAGTACTTC.

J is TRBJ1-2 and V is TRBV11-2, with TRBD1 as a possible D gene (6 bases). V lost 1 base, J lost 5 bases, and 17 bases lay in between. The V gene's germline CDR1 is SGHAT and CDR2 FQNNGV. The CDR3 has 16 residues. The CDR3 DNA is TGTGCCAGCAGCTTAGTACGACAGGCCCAAGGGTATGGCTACACCTTC. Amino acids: CASSLVRQAQGYGYTF.

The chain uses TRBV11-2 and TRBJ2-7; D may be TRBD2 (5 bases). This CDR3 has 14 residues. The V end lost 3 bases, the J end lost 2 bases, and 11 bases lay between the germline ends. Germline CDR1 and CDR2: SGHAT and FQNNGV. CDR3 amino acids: CASSLDGKPYEQYF. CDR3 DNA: TGTGCCAGCAGCTTGGACGGGAAACCCTACGAGCAGTACTTC.

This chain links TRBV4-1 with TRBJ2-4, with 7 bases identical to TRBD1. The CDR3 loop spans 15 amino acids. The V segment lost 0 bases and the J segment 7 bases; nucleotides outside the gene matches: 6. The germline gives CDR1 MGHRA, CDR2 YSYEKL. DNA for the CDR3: TGCGCCAGCAGCCAAGAGGGCCGACAGGGCAACATTCAGTACTTC. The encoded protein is CASSQEGRQGNIQYF.

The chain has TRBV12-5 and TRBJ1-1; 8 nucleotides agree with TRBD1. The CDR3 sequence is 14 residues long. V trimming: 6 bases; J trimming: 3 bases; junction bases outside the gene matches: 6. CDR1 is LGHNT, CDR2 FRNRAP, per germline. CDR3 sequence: CASGISGGHTEAFF. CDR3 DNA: TGTGCTAGTGGGATTTCAGGGGGCCACACTGAAGCTTTCTTT.

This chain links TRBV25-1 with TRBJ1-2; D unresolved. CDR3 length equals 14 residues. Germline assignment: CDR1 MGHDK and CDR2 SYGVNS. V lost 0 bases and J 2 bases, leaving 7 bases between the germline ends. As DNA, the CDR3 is TGTGCCAGCAGTGAATACGGGGTGAACTATGGCTACACCTTC. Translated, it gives CASSEYGVNYGYTF.

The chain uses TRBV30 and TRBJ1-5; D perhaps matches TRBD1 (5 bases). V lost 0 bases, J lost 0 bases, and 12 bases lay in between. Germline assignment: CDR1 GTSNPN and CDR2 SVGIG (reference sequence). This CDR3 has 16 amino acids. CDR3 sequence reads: CAWSVPGLYSNQPQHF. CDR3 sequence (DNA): TGTGCCTGGAGTGTACCAGGGCTGTATAGCAATCAGCCCCAGCATTTT. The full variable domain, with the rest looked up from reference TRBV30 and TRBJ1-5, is SQTIHQWPATLVQPVGSPLSLECTVEGTSNPNLYWYRQAAGRGLQLLFYSVGIGQISSEVPQNLSASRPQDRQFILSSKKLLLSDSGFYLCAWSVPGLYSNQPQHFGDGTRLSIL.

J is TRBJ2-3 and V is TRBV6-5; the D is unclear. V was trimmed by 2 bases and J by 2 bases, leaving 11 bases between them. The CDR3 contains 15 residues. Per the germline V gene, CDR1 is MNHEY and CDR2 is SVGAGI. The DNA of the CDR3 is TGTGCCAGCAGTTACACCACACCGTACACAGATACGCAGTATTTT. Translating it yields CASSYTTPYTDTQYF.